These 6 T cell receptor beta chains were all obtained from the same sample, sequenced in a study of post-analysis software for immune sequencing data. General study results and limits: When patients were compared with controls, about five TRBV segments were more frequent, TRBV5-6, TRBV5-1 and TRBV20-1 among them.

Their recognized antigens are unknown. Unique molecular identifiers were built into the TCR beta cDNA libraries. TCRdb itself ran the PCR reads through MiXCR, one entry per CDR3 protein. This table holds about 770,000 distinct CDR3 sequences, 40% to 55% found once. The sequenced material came from blood. These receptors came from a girl aged 5-17 years with multiple sclerosis.

This sequence joins TRBV20-1 and TRBJ2-2; weak D call: TRBD2 (5 bases). This CDR3 comprises 15 residues. Germline V lookup: CDR1 DFQATT, CDR2 SNEGSKA (reference sequence). V lost 0 bases, J lost 3 bases, and 11 bases lay in between. The DNA of the CDR3 is TGCAGTGCTAGAGATCGGGAAGGGTACACCGGGGAGCTGTTTTTT. It specifies CSARDREGYTGELFF.

This clonotype was seen more than once but under ten times. The rearrangement joins TRBV7-2 to TRBJ1-4, with D tentatively TRBD1 (6 bases). Germline V lookup: CDR1 SGHTA, CDR2 FQGNSA. This CDR3 contains 16 residues. V shed 5 bases and J shed 5 bases, with 18 bases lying between them. In DNA form, the CDR3 reads TGTGCCAGCAGCCCCGGCGGCGGGACAAAAAATGAAAAACTGTTTTTT. Translated, it gives CASSPGGGTKNEKLFF.

This clonotype has a handful of counts. The chain couples TRBV29-1 to TRBJ2-1; perhaps D is TRBD1 or TRBD2 (6 bases each). V lost 5 bases to trimming and J lost 6 bases, with 11 bases between them. This CDR3 contains 12 residues. Per germline, CDR1 SQVTM and CDR2 ANQGSEA. In DNA, the CDR3 is TGCAGCGTTACCTGGGGGGCCAATGAGCAGTTCTTC. The encoded protein is CSVTWGANEQFF.

V and J are TRBV20-1 and TRBJ2-7; TRBD1 matches at 8 bases. The J call may be wrong; the DNA end is better matched by TRBJ2-5. The CDR3 extends over 14 amino acids. Germline assignment: CDR1 DFQATT and CDR2 SNEGSKA (reference sequence). This chain's CDR3 is CSALRTGIMETQYF. The CDR3 DNA reads TGCAGTGCTCTCCGGACAGGGATTATGGAGACCCAGTACTTC.

This clonotype has a single count. J is TRBJ1-5 and V is TRBV20-1; D gene ambiguous. V gave up 0 bases and J gave up 4 bases, with 16 bases separating them. Germline CDR1 reads DFQATT; CDR2 reads SNEGSKA (reference sequence). The CDR3 is made up of 16 amino acids. Written as DNA, the CDR3 is TGCAGTGCTAGAGATCGGTTGTGGCAGTTAAATCAGCCCCAGCATTTT. This sequence encodes CSARDRLWQLNQPQHF.

The sample holds a few counts of this clonotype. V usage is TRBV20-1 and J usage is TRBJ2-7; 7 bases fit TRBD2. The CDR3 loop spans 14 amino acids. The J segment lost 0 bases and the V segment lost 3 bases, leaving 5 bases of the junction unmatched. Germline loops: CDR1 DFQATT, CDR2 SNEGSKA (reference sequence). The CDR3 nucleotides are TGCAGTGCTAGGGGACTATCAAGCTCCTACGAGCAGTACTTC. As protein: CSARGLSSSYEQYF.